This TCR beta chain was recorded in a study of beta chain features in type 1 diabetes. V was clipped by 4 bases and J by 10 bases; unmatched bases: 7. The CDR3 contains 15 residues. Looked up from germline, CDR1 is SGHNT and CDR2 is YYREEE (reference sequence). Findings and caveats of the study: The study found moderately but significantly shorter TCRB CDR3s in all four CD4+ subsets of Type 1 diabetes patients.

This clone turned up a few times. Its antigen is not known. The authors reverse transcribed all of the isolated RNA, so sequencing captured expressed TCRB transcripts. Data came from immunoSEQ multiplex PCR; TCRdb stores just in-frame clones and leaves some out. The table shows some 110,000 clones, with less than 20% occurring only once. The chain has TRBV5-4 and TRBJ2-1; 14 bases fit TRBD2. This receptor was identified in a man between 25 and 39 years old with type 1 diabetes. Sequencing was done on a sample of central memory CD4+ T cells from blood. The CDR3 protein is CASSPGLAGGGEQFF. The CDR3 DNA follows: TGTGCCAGCAGCCCCGGACTAGCGGGGGGCGGGGAGCAGTTCTTC.